This TCR beta chain emerged from a study of radiotherapy plus CTLA-4 blockade in lung cancer. Study at large: Objective responses emerged in 15% to 20% of patients, and around 31% attained disease control. Overall study findings and caveats: With interferon-beta, early dynamics of blood T cell clones were reported to best predict response. In blood, after radiotherapy plus ipilimumab, tumor-derived TCR clones expanded.

Data came from immunoSEQ multiplex PCR; TCRdb stores just in-frame clones and leaves some out. The sample consists of roughly 68,000 clones, 78% of them appearing once. This CDR3 spans 13 amino acids. The V segment lost 7 bases and the J segment 4 bases; nucleotides outside the gene matches: 5. Germline V gives CDR1 SQVTM, CDR2 ANQGSEA. Regarding this clone: Its specificity is unknown.

Sequenced material: peripheral blood, taken from a patient treated with radiotherapy plus ipilimumab. The rearrangement joins TRBV29-1 to TRBJ1-3; TRBD1 matches at 9 bases. The source of this sequence is a human donor with non-small cell lung cancer who had a complete response to radiotherapy plus ipilimumab. The CDR3 DNA follows: TGCAGCGGTCTACAGGGGGCAGGAAACACCATATATTTT. This translates into CSGLQGAGNTIYF.